This T cell receptor (beta chain) was identified in a study of CXCR3-negative and CXCR3-positive naive CD8 T cells. Regarding the study as a whole: Naive cells that were CXCR3-positive had more hydrophobic TRB CDR3s (compared with CXCR3-negative naive cells).

The authors prepared UMI-labeled TRB cDNA libraries by 5' RACE. No DNA is given; TCRdb re-called the 5' RACE reads and lists each CDR3 protein once. The listing contains about 150,000 distinct CDR3 sequences. The CDR3 runs 14 residues. Comments on this clonotype: The antigen is not known.

This clonotype was obtained from a human donor in good health. Some clones in this sample may be carry-over from other donors' samples. This chain connects TRBV12-3 or TRBV12-4 to TRBJ1-3. Sequenced: naive CXCR3+ CD8+ T cells from blood. Specified subset: CD45RO-CCR7+CD27+CD95- naive CD8+ T cells expressing CXCR3 (TNR3+). CDR3 sequence reads: CASSLALSGNTIYF.